The 13 T cell receptor beta chains below come from one sample, sequenced in a study of T cell responses to AZD1222 COVID-19 vaccine. Generated by immunoSEQ multiplex PCR, the TCRdb table keeps only in-frame clones and is missing some. The table includes approximately 75,000 clones, around 90% detected once. The sample in question was peripheral blood, obtained 28 days after the second AZD1222 dose. The receptors were sampled from an adult who received the AZD1222 COVID-19 vaccine.

The chain is built from TRBV7-3 and TRBJ1-1, with D hard to call. Trimming cost V 4 bases and J 0 bases, with 6 bases left between them. CDR1 is SGHTA and CDR2 is FQGTGA in the germline V gene. This CDR3 contains 13 residues. The CDR3 loop reads CASSSHMNTEAFF. The DNA for the CDR3 is TGTGCCAGCAGCTCCCATATGAACACTGAAGCTTTCTTT.

The chain has TRBV4-2 and TRBJ2-7, with 9 bases lining up with TRBD2. Germline CDR1 LGHNA, CDR2 YNFKEQ. J was trimmed by 2 bases and V by 0 bases; bases with no gene match: 2. This CDR3 comprises 15 residues. The CDR3 here is CASSQESSGAYEQYF. For the CDR3, the DNA is TGTGCCAGCAGCCAAGAGTCTAGCGGGGCCTACGAGCAGTACTTC.

The V and J genes are TRBV2 and TRBJ2-3; TRBD1 might be the D (5 bases). CDR3 length: 15 residues. Trimming removed 6 bases from V and 1 base from J, with 14 bases in between. The V gene's germline CDR1 is SNHLY and CDR2 FYNNEI. CDR3 DNA sequence: TGTGCCAGCAGGGCAGGGTATTCTGGCACAGATACGCAGTATTTT. Its translation: CASRAGYSGTDTQYF.

The chain uses TRBV3-1 (or the pseudogene TRBV3-2) and TRBJ2-1; D is possibly TRBD1 (6 bases). V lost 1 base, J lost 4 bases, and 8 bases lay in between. The CDR3 contains 14 residues. Germline V lookup: CDR1 LGHDT, CDR2 YNNKEL (reference sequence). Here the CDR3 DNA reads TGTGCCAGCAGCCAAGCAGGGGCGTACAATGAGCAGTTCTTC. It yields the protein CASSQAGAYNEQFF.

The CDR3 reads CASSPRGQGTAYEQYF. CDR3 DNA: TGTGCCAGCAGCCCCCGCGGGCAGGGAACAGCCTACGAGCAGTACTTC. The V call is TRBV3-1 (or the pseudogene TRBV3-2), the J call TRBJ2-7; perhaps D is TRBD1 or TRBD2 (5 bases each). The CDR3 consists of 16 residues. The V end lost 4 bases, the J end lost 2 bases, and 18 bases lay between the germline ends. Germline assignment: CDR1 LGHDT and CDR2 YNNKEL (reference sequence).

This clone was detected only once. The CDR3, as DNA: TGTGCCAGTAGTATACAACAGGGATGGGCCGGGGAGCTGTTTTTT. It yields the protein CASSIQQGWAGELFF. V and J are TRBV19 and TRBJ2-2; tentatively, D is TRBD1 (6 bases). This CDR3 is built from 15 residues. CDR1 is LNHDA, CDR2 SQIVND, per germline (reference sequence). V gave up 2 bases and J gave up 6 bases, with 13 bases separating them.

This rearrangement joins TRBV2 to TRBJ2-5; D is uncertain. Trimming pared 6 bases from V and 0 bases from J, leaving 5 bases between. CDR1 SNHLY and CDR2 FYNNEI come from the germline V gene. The CDR3 sequence is 12 residues long. The DNA of the CDR3 is TGTGCCAGCAGGGGGAACCAAGAGACCCAGTACTTC. This codes for CASRGNQETQYF.

The chain is built from TRBV13 and TRBJ1-1; D may be TRBD1 (6 bases). CDR3 length: 15 amino acids. Germline V gives CDR1 PRHDT, CDR2 FYEKMQ (reference sequence). V lost 5 bases and J 6 bases, leaving 19 bases between the germline ends. The CDR3 loop reads CASSPERGGDPEAFF. DNA for the CDR3: TGTGCCAGCAGCCCGGAAAGGGGGGGAGACCCTGAAGCTTTCTTT.

In this sample, this clone turned up once. J is TRBJ2-5 and V is TRBV6-2 or TRBV6-3; D may be TRBD1 (6 bases). Trimming removed 2 bases at V and 3 bases at J, with 19 bases between. The CDR3 spans 17 residues. CDR1 is MNHEY, CDR2 SVGEGT, per germline. In DNA form, the CDR3 reads TGTGCCAGCAGTTACCCCCCAGGGGCCGCCTGGAAAGAGACCCAGTACTTC. Protein product: CASSYPPGAAWKETQYF.

The sample holds a few counts of this clone. This chain uses TRBV2 with TRBJ2-1, with 8 bases aligning to TRBD2. Trimming at V came to 8 bases and at J to 9 bases, leaving 15 bases not matched to a gene. This CDR3 comprises 15 residues. Germline V lookup: CDR1 SNHLY, CDR2 FYNNEI. For the CDR3, the DNA is TGTGCCAGCGACCCCCTAAAGCGGGGGTCTACTGAGCAGTTCTTC. It encodes CASDPLKRGSTEQFF. The entire variable domain, with the rest obtained from reference TRBV2 and TRBJ2-1, is as follows: EPEVTQTPSHQVTQMGQEVILRCVPISNHLYFYWYRQILGQKVEFLVSFYNNEISEKSEIFDDQFSVERPDGSNFTLKIRSTKLEDSAMYFCASDPLKRGSTEQFFGPGTRLTVL.

The rearrangement uses TRBV7-2 and TRBJ2-1; D remains ambiguous. Germline V lookup: CDR1 SGHTA, CDR2 FQGNSA. Trimming pared 0 bases from V and 4 bases from J, leaving 10 bases between. This CDR3 has 15 amino acids. CDR3 sequence reads: CASSLAGGRYNEQFF. As DNA, the CDR3 is TGTGCCAGCAGCTTAGCAGGTGGACGGTACAATGAGCAGTTCTTC.

The gene calls are TRBV7-8 and TRBJ2-4; D possibly corresponds to TRBD1 (6 bases). The CDR3 is 17 amino acids. CDR1 is SGHVS and CDR2 is FQNEAQ in the germline V gene. The ends were cut back, 3 bases at V and 1 base at J, with 16 bases in the middle. The CDR3 DNA sequence: TGTGCCAGCAGCTTCGGACAGAGGGTCTATGCCAAAAACATTCAGTACTTC. The encoded protein is CASSFGQRVYAKNIQYF.

The chain joins TRBV5-4 to TRBJ2-3; perhaps TRBD1 as D (5 bases). This CDR3 is built from 16 residues. CDR1 and CDR2 (germline): SGHNT, YYREEE (reference sequence). Trimming left V 0 bases short and J 4 bases short, with 15 bases between. DNA for the CDR3: TGTGCCAGCAGCTTGGCTGCAGGGTTAGTCGCAGATACGCAGTATTTT. It codes for CASSLAAGLVADTQYF.